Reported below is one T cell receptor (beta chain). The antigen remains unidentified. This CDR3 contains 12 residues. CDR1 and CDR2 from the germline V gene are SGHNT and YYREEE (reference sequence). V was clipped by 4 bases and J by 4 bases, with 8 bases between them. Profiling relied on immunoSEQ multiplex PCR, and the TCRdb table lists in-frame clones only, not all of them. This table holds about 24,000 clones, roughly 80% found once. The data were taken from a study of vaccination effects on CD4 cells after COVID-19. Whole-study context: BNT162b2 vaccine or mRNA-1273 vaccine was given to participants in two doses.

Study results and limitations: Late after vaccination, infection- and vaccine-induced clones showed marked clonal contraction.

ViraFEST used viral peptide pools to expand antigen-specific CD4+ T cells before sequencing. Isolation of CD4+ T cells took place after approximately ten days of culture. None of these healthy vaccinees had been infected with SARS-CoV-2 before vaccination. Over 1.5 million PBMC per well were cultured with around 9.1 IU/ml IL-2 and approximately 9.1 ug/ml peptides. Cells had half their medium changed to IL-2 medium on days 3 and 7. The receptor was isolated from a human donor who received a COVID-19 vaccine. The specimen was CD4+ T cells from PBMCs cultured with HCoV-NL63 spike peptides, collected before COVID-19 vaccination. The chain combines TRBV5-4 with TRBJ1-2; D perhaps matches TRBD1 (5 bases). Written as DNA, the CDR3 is TGTGCCAGCAGCCCGGGGACCTATGGCTACACCTTC. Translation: CASSPGTYGYTF.